This TCR beta chain was sequenced for a study of OX40 agonist ivuxolimab in advanced cancers. V was clipped by 6 bases and J by 4 bases; unmatched bases: 4. Germline CDR1 and CDR2: MNHEY and SVGAGI. This CDR3 spans 13 amino acids. Assay used: immunoSEQ multiplex PCR; TCRdb lists only in-frame clones, some missing. The repertoire holds roughly 67,000 clones, roughly 82% seen once, with approximately 11% in the top ten. The chain couples TRBV6-5 to TRBJ1-2; 8 bases match TRBD1. The receptor comes from an adult with an advanced solid tumor such as melanoma, head and neck, liver or kidney cancer. The source was CD4+ or CD8+ T cells sorted from blood, collected in a trial of the OX40 agonist ivuxolimab. The CDR3 DNA sequence: TGTGCCAGCAGCCACGGACAGGGCTATGGCTACACCTTC. Translating it yields CASSHGQGYGYTF.